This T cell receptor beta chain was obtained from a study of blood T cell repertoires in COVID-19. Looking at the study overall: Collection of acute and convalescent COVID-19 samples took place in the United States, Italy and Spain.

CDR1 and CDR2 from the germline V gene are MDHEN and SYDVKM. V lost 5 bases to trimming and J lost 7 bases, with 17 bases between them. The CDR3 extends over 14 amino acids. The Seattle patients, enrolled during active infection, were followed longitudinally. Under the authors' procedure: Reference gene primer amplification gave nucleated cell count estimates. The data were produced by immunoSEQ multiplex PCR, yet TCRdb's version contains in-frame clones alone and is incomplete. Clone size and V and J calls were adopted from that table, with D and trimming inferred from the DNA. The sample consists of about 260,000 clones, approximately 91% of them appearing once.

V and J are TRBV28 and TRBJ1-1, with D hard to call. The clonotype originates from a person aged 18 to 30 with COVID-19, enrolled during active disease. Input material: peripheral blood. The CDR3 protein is CASSKVDNWVEAFF. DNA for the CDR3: TGTGCCAGCAGTAAAGTAGACAATTGGGTTGAAGCTTTCTTT.